In this sample, the clone carrying this T cell receptor beta chain turned up a few times. Its target is not known. The data originate from a study of beta chain features in type 1 diabetes. Study findings and constraints: Moderate but significant shortening of TCRB CDR3s was recorded in all four CD4+ subsets from Type 1 diabetes patients.

The CDR3 has 14 residues. Germline CDR1 and CDR2: MGHDK and SYGVNS. V was pared by 4 bases and J by 5 bases, with 11 bases between. Isolated RNA was reverse transcribed in full, so expressed TCRB transcripts were sequenced. The data were produced by immunoSEQ multiplex PCR, yet TCRdb's version contains in-frame clones alone and is incomplete. The sample carries about 210,000 clones, 11% recorded once. The receptor comes from a man aged 18 to 30 in good health. The specimen sequenced was central memory CD4+ T cells from blood. The gene calls are TRBV25-1 and TRBJ2-2; D remains ambiguous. The CDR3 region has the DNA TGTGCCAGCAGTGGGGCTAGTGGTACCGGGGAGCTGTTTTTT. As protein: CASSGASGTGELFF.